This T cell receptor (beta chain) was recovered during a study of shared clonotypes between healthy human individuals. As for this clone: The antigen remains undetermined.

There are 14 residues in the CDR3. In germline, CDR1 is SGHTA, CDR2 FQGTGA. After removal of 1 base from V and 5 bases from J, the junction contained 3 bases not matched to a gene. Deep-level assay runs were performed. Generated by immunoSEQ multiplex PCR, the TCRdb table keeps only in-frame clones and is missing some. The repertoire holds some 690,000 clones, about 90% seen once, with more than 30% in the top ten. Study-wide findings and caveats: Sequencing depth was expected to influence donor clonotype sharing.

The chain uses TRBV7-3 and TRBJ1-2; TRBD1 matches at 8 bases. Sequencing used memory CD8+ T cells from PBMCs. Noted subset: CD45RO+ cells pooled with CCR7-negative TemRA cells. This TCR derives from a man between 18 and 35 years old in good health. Some clones in this sample may be carry-over from other donors' samples. The CDR3 loop is CASSLMGTGYGYTF. As DNA, the CDR3 is TGTGCCAGCAGCTTAATGGGGACAGGTTATGGCTACACCTTC.